The 20 T cell receptor beta chains in this list originate from one sample, sequenced in a study of blood T cell repertoires in COVID-19. This table comes from immunoSEQ multiplex PCR, and its TCRdb copy is limited to in-frame clones, with some not included. The sample has around 190,000 clones, 70% to 90% seen once. Specimen: peripheral blood. Receptors were obtained from a man aged 50 or older with COVID-19, enrolled during active disease.

The V gene is TRBV7-3, the J gene TRBJ2-5; possible D gene TRBD1, 5 bases. The CDR3 is 14 residues long. In germline, CDR1 is SGHTA, CDR2 FQGTGA. Trimming pared 5 bases from V and 5 bases from J, leaving 15 bases between. CDR3 loop: CASSQGGVRETQYF. CDR3 DNA: TGTGCCAGCAGCCAGGGCGGAGTTCGGGAGACCCAGTACTTC.

This chain uses TRBV10-3 with TRBJ2-3, with D hard to call. Germline V gives CDR1 ENHRY, CDR2 SYGVKD. V was trimmed by 11 bases and J by 0 bases, leaving 15 bases between them. CDR3 length: 14 residues. CDR3 nucleotide sequence: TGTGCCGCACGCGGCAGATCTAGCACAGATACGCAGTATTTT. It codes for CAARGRSSTDTQYF.

The chain recombines TRBV10-3 with TRBJ2-7; TRBD1 agrees at 11 bases. Germline assignment: CDR1 ENHRY and CDR2 SYGVKD. The CDR3 length is 15 residues. V was pared by 3 bases and J by 3 bases, with 4 bases of the junction left unmatched. As DNA, the CDR3 is TGTGCCATCAGTGAATCCGGGACAGGGGGCTACGAGCAGTACTTC. This gives the protein CAISESGTGGYEQYF.

The J gene is TRBJ2-5, the V gene TRBV18, with TRBD1 matching over 10 bases. The V and J ends lost 2 bases and 1 base, in that order; junction bases with no gene match: 10. Germline V gene lookup returns CDR1 KGHSH and CDR2 LQKENI. The length of the CDR3 is 18 residues. CDR3 coding DNA: TGTGCCAGCTCACCAAACGCCGGGACAGGGGCATTCCAAGAGACCCAGTACTTC. Translated, it gives CASSPNAGTGAFQETQYF.

The genes are TRBV19 and TRBJ2-5; D might be TRBD2 (6 bases). V was clipped by 1 base and J by 5 bases, with 14 bases between them. Germline V gene lookup returns CDR1 LNHDA and CDR2 SQIVND (reference sequence). The CDR3 spans 15 residues. CDR3 DNA: TGTGCCAGTAGTATAGTGTCCGGGGGTCGGGAGACCCAGTACTTC. Its protein product is CASSIVSGGRETQYF.

The V call is TRBV6-6, the J call TRBJ1-3; D call uncertain. The CDR3 consists of 16 residues. The germline gives CDR1 MNHNY, CDR2 SVGAGI (reference sequence). V was shortened by 2 bases and J by 1 base, with 12 bases between the two germline ends. The CDR3 here is CASSYRGSGSGNTIYF. The CDR3 coding sequence is TGTGCCAGCAGTTACCGAGGGTCGGGATCTGGAAACACCATATATTTT.

The V and J genes are TRBV6-6 and TRBJ2-1, with TRBD1 matching over 8 bases. Germline assignment: CDR1 MNHNY and CDR2 SVGAGI (reference sequence). This CDR3 region has 14 residues. V shed 2 bases, J shed 6 bases, and the junction held 3 bases outside the gene matches. Here the CDR3 DNA reads TGTGCCAGCAGTTACGCGACAGGGGCCAATGAGCAGTTCTTC. It specifies CASSYATGANEQFF.

A remark on this clone: The germline gene is not matched at one end of the junction; a read error may be the cause. The sample holds other DNA sequences that translate to the same CDR3. The rearrangement links TRBV6-1 to TRBJ2-5; D perhaps matches TRBD2 (7 bases). Germline V gene data show CDR1 as MNHNS and CDR2 as SASEGT. The CDR3 extends over 16 amino acids. For the CDR3, the DNA is TGTGCCAGCTGTGACGCGGGGAGGGGGGCGGGGGAGACCCAGTACTTC. It codes for CASCDAGRGAGETQYF.

The rearrangement links TRBV5-6 to TRBJ2-5, with 10 bases identical to TRBD2. V lost 2 bases and J lost 3; bases outside the gene matches: 4. The length of the CDR3 is 15 residues. Germline-derived CDR1 and CDR2 are SGHDT and YYEEEE. The CDR3 sequence: CASSLLAGNKETQYF. The CDR3 bases are TGTGCCAGCAGCTTACTAGCGGGGAATAAAGAGACCCAGTACTTC.

The chain joins TRBV18 to TRBJ2-2; D call uncertain. V shed 4 bases and J shed 7 bases, with 13 bases lying between them. The CDR3 covers 14 residues. From germline, CDR1 is KGHSH and CDR2 LQKENI. The DNA for the CDR3 is TGTGCCAGCTCACAGCTTAATGCGGACGGGGAGCTGTTTTTT. It specifies CASSQLNADGELFF.

The gene calls are TRBV24-1 and TRBJ2-1, with 12 bases fitting TRBD2. Germline V gives CDR1 KGHDR, CDR2 SFDVKD. CDR3 length: 17 residues. Losses at the gene ends were 0 bases for V and 8 bases for J; bases not matched to a gene: 7. The CDR3 spells CATSDLQLAGGPHEQFF. CDR3 bases: TGTGCCACCAGTGATTTGCAGCTAGCGGGGGGGCCCCATGAGCAGTTCTTC.

J is TRBJ2-7 and V is TRBV9; 12 bases are shared with TRBD2. The germline V gene has CDR1 SGDLS and CDR2 YYNGEE. This CDR3 comprises 14 residues. The V segment lost 2 bases and the J segment 7 bases; nucleotides outside the gene matches: 4. The CDR3 sequence: CASSVSSGGGEQYF. The CDR3 nucleotides are TGTGCCAGCAGCGTCTCTAGCGGGGGGGGTGAGCAGTACTTC. The full variable domain, completed using reference TRBV9 and TRBJ2-7, is DSGVTQTPKHLITATGQRVTLRCSPRSGDLSVYWYQQSLDQGLQFLIQYYNGEERAKGNILERFSAQQFPDLHSELNLSSLELGDSALYFCASSVSSGGGEQYFGPGTRLTVT.

The CDR3 DNA sequence: TGTGCCACCAGTGGCCTAACAGATACGCAGTATTTT. Its translation: CATSGLTDTQYF. The V call is TRBV24-1, the J call TRBJ2-3; D gene ambiguous. V lost 5 bases to trimming and J lost 3 bases, with 5 bases between them. CDR1 KGHDR and CDR2 SFDVKD come from the germline V gene. The CDR3 runs 12 residues.

The V and J genes are TRBV25-1 and TRBJ2-3; 13 nucleotides match TRBD2. The germline V gene has CDR1 MGHDK and CDR2 SYGVNS. This CDR3 is built from 18 residues. J gave up 6 bases and V 5 bases, and 14 bases lay outside the gene matches. The CDR3 nucleotides read TGTGCCAGCAGTCCATTTACTAGGACTAGCGGGAGTAGGGATACGCAGTATTTT. Translated: CASSPFTRTSGSRDTQYF.

There are a few counts of this clone. The V call is TRBV30, the J call TRBJ2-7; 7 nucleotides line up with TRBD2. V dropped 1 base and J dropped 7; count of bases not matched to a gene: 7. Germline V lookup: CDR1 GTSNPN, CDR2 SVGIG (reference sequence). The CDR3 is 13 residues long. The CDR3 DNA follows: TGTGCCTGGAGTGACGACGGGAGGAGGGAGCAGTACTTC. This translates into CAWSDDGRREQYF.

The chain recombines TRBV7-9 with TRBJ2-3; D possibly corresponds to TRBD2 (6 bases). This CDR3 comprises 13 residues. The V gene's germline CDR1 is SEHNR and CDR2 FQNEAQ (reference sequence). Trimming stripped 7 bases from V and 1 base from J, with 9 bases between. The CDR3 loop reads CASMSSGTDTQYF. CDR3 coding DNA: TGTGCCAGCATGTCTAGCGGCACAGATACGCAGTATTTT.

The chain recombines TRBV7-2 with TRBJ1-6; 9 bases map to TRBD1. The germline V gene encodes CDR1 SGHTA and CDR2 FQGNSA. There are 19 residues in the CDR3. The V and J ends lost 3 bases and 10 bases, in that order; junction bases with no gene match: 19. The CDR3 is CASSLVVGQGDGGISPLHF. The CDR3 nucleotides read TGTGCCAGCAGCTTGGTGGTGGGACAGGGTGACGGGGGGATATCACCCCTCCACTTT.

The chain recombines TRBV5-4 with TRBJ2-3; 11 nucleotides agree with TRBD2. Losses at the gene ends were 4 bases for V and 0 bases for J; bases not matched to a gene: 4. Germline-derived CDR1 and CDR2 are SGHNT and YYREEE (reference sequence). The CDR3 is 16 residues long. CDR3 residues: CASSKTSGASTDTQYF. CDR3 nucleotides: TGTGCCAGCAGCAAGACTAGCGGGGCTAGCACAGATACGCAGTATTTT.

The chain joins TRBV9 to TRBJ1-4, with TRBD1 matching 12 bases. J lost 7 bases, V lost 3 bases, and 13 bases had no gene match. The germline V gene encodes CDR1 SGDLS and CDR2 YYNGEE. The CDR3 extends over 18 amino acids. CDR3 sequence: CASSARPGQGARSEKLFF. DNA of the CDR3: TGTGCCAGCAGCGCTAGACCGGGACAGGGGGCGCGGAGTGAAAAACTGTTTTTT.

V is TRBV7-2 and J is TRBJ2-7; D is possibly TRBD2 (6 bases). V was pared by 5 bases and J by 6 bases, with 20 bases between. CDR3 size: 15 residues. Germline CDR1 SGHTA, CDR2 FQGNSA. The CDR3 region has the DNA TGTGCCAGCAGCCGCGACCGGGACTCCCGCGGCGAGCAGTACTTC. It encodes CASSRDRDSRGEQYF.